This TCR beta chain emerged from a study of T cell changes during pregnancy in multiple sclerosis. Clones were sequenced by immunoSEQ multiplex PCR, and TCRdb holds only the in-frame ones, with some missing. The repertoire has roughly 110,000 clones, about 89% of them found once; the top ten carry around 1.6%. Specimen: peripheral blood, collected before pregnancy. This receptor was obtained from a female donor with multiple sclerosis, enrolled in a pregnancy study.

The CDR3 sequence is CAWSAKETQYF. The CDR3 DNA reads as TGTGCCTGGAGTGCTAAAGAGACCCAGTACTTC. This chain uses TRBV30 with TRBJ2-5; D gene unclear. Looked up from germline, CDR1 is GTSNPN and CDR2 is SVGIG (reference sequence). The CDR3 loop spans 11 amino acids. V was clipped by 1 base and J by 3 bases, with 3 bases between them.